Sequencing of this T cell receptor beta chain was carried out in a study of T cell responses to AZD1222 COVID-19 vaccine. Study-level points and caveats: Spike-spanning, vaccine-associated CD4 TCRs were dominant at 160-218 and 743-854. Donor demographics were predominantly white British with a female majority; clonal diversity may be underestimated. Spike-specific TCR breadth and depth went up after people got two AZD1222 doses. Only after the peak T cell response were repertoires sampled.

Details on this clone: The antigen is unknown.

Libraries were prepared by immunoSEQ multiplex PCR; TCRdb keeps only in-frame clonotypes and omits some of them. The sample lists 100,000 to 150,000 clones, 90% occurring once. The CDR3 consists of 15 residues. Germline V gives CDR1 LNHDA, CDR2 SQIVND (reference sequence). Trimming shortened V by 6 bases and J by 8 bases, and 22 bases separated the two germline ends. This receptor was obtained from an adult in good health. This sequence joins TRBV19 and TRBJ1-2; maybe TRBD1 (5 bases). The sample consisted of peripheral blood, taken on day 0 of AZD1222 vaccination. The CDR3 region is CASSKMTRASGGYTF. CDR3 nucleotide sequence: TGTGCCAGTAGCAAGATGACCCGGGCCTCAGGGGGCTACACCTTC.